This T cell receptor beta chain was captured by sequencing in a study of T-cell memory formation after mild COVID-19. Details on this clonotype: Antigen unknown.

Study conclusions and caveats: The main location of contracting CD4+ clones was CM and EM, and that of contracting CD8+ clones was EMRA.

The CDR3 has 14 residues. Per the germline V gene, CDR1 is MGHRA and CDR2 is YSYEKL. V lost 6 bases to trimming and J lost 0 bases, with 12 bases between them. MiXCR, applied by TCRdb to the 5' RACE reads, yields one record per CDR3 protein. The sample has around 300,000 distinct CDR3 sequences; roughly an eighth are singletons. The TCR was taken from a young man who had mild COVID-19 (a few samples of this study predate the infection). Cell type and time point are not known. Sequencing was done on a sample of PBMCs or a T cell subset sorted from them (not recorded which). The rearrangement joins TRBV4-1 to TRBJ2-7, with no clear D. Here the CDR3 reads CASSVGQSSYEQYF. CDR3 in DNA: TGCGCCAGCAGTGTAGGGCAGAGCTCCTACGAGCAGTACTTC.